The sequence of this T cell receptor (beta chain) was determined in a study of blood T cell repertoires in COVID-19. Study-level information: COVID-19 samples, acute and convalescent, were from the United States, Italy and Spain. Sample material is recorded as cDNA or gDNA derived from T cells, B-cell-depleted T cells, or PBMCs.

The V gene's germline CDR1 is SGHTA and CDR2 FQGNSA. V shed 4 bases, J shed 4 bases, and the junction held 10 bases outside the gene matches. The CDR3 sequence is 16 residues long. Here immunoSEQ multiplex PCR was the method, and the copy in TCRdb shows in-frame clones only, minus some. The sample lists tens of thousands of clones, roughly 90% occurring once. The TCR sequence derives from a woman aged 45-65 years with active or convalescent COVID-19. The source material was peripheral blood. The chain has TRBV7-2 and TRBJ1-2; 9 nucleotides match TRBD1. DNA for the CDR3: TGTGCCAGCAGCTCCCGGACAGGGGCCGAAAGCTATGGCTACACCTTC. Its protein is CASSSRTGAESYGYTF.